This T cell receptor (beta chain) was observed in a study of molecular identifiers for immune sequencing clone quantification. This clonotype was seen many times. From the PCR reads, TCRdb called clonotypes with MiXCR, one entry per CDR3 protein. Of some 680,000 distinct CDR3 sequences listed, roughly 23% are singletons. Germline lookup yields CDR1 LGHNA and CDR2 YSLEER. This CDR3 contains 16 residues. Losses at the gene ends were 5 bases for V and 0 bases for J; bases not matched to a gene: 7. The chain uses TRBV4-3 and TRBJ2-3, with 8 nucleotides matching TRBD2. The sequence was collected from a human donor in good health. Some libraries in this study had Jurkat cell RNA spiked in. The material sequenced was naive CD8+ T cells from blood, with Jurkat cell RNA spiked in. Described subset: FACS-sorted CD8+CD4-CCR7+CD45RA+ naive T cells. CDR3 nucleotides: TGCGCCAGCAGCTCGACTAGCGACCTAAGCACAGATACGCAGTATTTT. Its protein is CASSSTSDLSTDTQYF.